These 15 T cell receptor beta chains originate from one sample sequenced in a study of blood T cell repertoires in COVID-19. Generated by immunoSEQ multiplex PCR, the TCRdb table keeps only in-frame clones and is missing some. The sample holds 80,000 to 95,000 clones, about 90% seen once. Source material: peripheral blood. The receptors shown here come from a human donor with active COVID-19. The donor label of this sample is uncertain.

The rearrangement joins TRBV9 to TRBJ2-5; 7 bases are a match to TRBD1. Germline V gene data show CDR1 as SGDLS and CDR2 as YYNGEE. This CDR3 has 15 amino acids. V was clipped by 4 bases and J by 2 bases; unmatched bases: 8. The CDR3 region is CASSPTGDSQETQYF. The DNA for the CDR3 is TGTGCCAGCAGCCCCACAGGGGACAGTCAAGAGACCCAGTACTTC.

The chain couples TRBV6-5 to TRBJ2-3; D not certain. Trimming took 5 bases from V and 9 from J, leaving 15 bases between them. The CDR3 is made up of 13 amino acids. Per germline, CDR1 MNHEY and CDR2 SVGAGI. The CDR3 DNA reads TGTGCCAGCAGTCCCCAGTTAAATCCCACGCAGTATTTT. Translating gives CASSPQLNPTQYF.

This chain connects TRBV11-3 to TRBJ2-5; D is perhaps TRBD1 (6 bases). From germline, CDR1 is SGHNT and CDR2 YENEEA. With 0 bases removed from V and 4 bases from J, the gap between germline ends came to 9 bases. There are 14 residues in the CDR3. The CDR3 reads CASSLDPRGETQYF. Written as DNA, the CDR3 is TGTGCCAGCAGCTTAGATCCCAGGGGAGAGACCCAGTACTTC.

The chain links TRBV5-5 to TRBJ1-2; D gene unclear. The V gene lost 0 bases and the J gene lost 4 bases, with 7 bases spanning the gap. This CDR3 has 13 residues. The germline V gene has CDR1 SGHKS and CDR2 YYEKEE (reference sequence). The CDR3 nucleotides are TGTGCCAGCAGCTTGGACAGCCGCTATGGCTACACCTTC. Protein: CASSLDSRYGYTF.

The CDR3 region is CASSIGLEGTNTEAFF. In DNA, the CDR3 is TGTGCCAGTAGTATTGGTTTGGAGGGCACGAACACTGAAGCTTTCTTT. The chain employs TRBV19 and TRBJ1-1, with no clear D. V was cut by 3 bases and J by 1 base, with 15 bases left in between. Germline loops: CDR1 LNHDA, CDR2 SQIVND (reference sequence). The CDR3 totals 16 residues.

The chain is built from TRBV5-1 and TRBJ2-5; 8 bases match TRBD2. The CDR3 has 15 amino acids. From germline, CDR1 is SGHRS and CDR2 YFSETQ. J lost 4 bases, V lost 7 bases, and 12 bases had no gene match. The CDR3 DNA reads TGCGCCAGCTTGGGAGGAGCGGGGGTTACAGAGACCCAGTACTTC. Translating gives CASLGGAGVTETQYF.

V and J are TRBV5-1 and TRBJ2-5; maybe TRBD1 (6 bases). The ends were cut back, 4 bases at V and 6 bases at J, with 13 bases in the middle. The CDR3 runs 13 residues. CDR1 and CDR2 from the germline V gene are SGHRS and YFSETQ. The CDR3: CASSDRQGQTQYF. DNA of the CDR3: TGCGCCAGCAGCGATCGGCAGGGGCAGACCCAGTACTTC.

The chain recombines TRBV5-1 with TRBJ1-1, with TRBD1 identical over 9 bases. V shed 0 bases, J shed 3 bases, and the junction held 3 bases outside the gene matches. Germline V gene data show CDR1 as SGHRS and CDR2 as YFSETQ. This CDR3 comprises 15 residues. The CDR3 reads CASSLATGGYTEAFF. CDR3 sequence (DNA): TGCGCCAGCAGCTTGGCCACAGGGGGCTACACTGAAGCTTTCTTT.

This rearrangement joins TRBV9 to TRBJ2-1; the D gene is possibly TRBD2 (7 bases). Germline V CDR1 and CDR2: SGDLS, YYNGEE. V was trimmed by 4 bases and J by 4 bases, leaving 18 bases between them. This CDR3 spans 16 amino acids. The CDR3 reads CASSPRGGPGYNEQFF. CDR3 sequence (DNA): TGTGCCAGCAGCCCGAGGGGGGGACCAGGGTACAATGAGCAGTTCTTC.

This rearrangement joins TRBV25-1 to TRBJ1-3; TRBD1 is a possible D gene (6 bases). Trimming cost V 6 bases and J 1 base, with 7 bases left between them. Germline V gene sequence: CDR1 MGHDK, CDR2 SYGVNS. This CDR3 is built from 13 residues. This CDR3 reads CASRQGSGNTIYF. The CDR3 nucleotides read TGTGCCAGCAGGCAGGGGTCTGGAAACACCATATATTTT.

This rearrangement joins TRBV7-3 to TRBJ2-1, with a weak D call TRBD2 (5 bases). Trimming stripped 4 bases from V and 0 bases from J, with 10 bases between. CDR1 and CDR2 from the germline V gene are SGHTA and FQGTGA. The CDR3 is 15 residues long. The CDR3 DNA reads TGTGCCAGCAGCTCGGACTCCAGCTCCTACAATGAGCAGTTCTTC. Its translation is CASSSDSSSYNEQFF. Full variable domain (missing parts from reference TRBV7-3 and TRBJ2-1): GAGVSQTPSNKVTEKGKYVELRCDPISGHTALYWYRQSLGQGPEFLIYFQGTGAADDSGLPNDRFFAVRPEGSVSTLKIQRTERGDSAVYLCASSSDSSSYNEQFFGPGTRLTVL.

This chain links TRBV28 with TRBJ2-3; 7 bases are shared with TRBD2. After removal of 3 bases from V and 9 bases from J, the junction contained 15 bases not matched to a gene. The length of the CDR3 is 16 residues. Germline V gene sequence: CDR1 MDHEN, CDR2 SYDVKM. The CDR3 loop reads CASSFLTGGPYWTQYF. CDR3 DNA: TGTGCCAGCAGTTTTCTGACGGGGGGTCCATATTGGACGCAGTATTTT.

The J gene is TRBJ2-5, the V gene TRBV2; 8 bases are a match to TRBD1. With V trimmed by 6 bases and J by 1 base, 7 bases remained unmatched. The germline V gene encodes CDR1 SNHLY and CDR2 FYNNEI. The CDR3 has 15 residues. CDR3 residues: CASSGQGPVQETQYF. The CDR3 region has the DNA TGTGCCAGCAGCGGACAGGGACCTGTCCAAGAGACCCAGTACTTC. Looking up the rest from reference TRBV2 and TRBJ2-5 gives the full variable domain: EPEVTQTPSHQVTQMGQEVILRCVPISNHLYFYWYRQILGQKVEFLVSFYNNEISEKSEIFDDQFSVERPDGSNFTLKIRSTKLEDSAMYFCASSGQGPVQETQYFGPGTRLLVL.

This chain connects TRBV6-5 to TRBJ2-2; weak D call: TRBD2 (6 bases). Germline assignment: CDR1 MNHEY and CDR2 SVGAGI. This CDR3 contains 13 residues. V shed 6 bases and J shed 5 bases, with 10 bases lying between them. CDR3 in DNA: TGTGCCAGCAGACCTGGAGGGACCGGGGAGCTGTTTTTT. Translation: CASRPGGTGELFF.

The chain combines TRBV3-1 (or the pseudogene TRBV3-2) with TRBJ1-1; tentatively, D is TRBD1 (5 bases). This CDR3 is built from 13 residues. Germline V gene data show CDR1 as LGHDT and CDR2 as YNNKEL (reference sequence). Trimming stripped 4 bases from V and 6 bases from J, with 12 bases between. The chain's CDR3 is CASSPDSTAEAFF. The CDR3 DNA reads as TGTGCCAGCAGCCCCGACAGTACTGCTGAAGCTTTCTTT.